The clone carrying this T cell receptor beta chain was seen many times. As yet, its antigen is unknown. This sample stems from a study of breast tumors, draining lymph nodes, adjacent tissues. Overall study results and limits: Data fit most tumor T cells coming from lymph node, expanding in tumor.

TCRdb redid the calling of the multiplex PCR reads with MiXCR, one entry per CDR3 protein. The table has about 100,000 distinct CDR3 sequences, about 20% seen once. The CDR3 extends over 13 amino acids. V lost 4 bases, J lost 8 bases, and 13 bases lay in between. The germline V gene encodes CDR1 SGHKS and CDR2 YYEKEE (reference sequence). The lymph nodes were axillary draining lymph nodes from breast cancer patients. This TCR came from a female donor with breast cancer. Some clones in this sample may be carry-over from other donors' samples. V usage is TRBV5-5 and J usage is TRBJ1-3; maybe TRBD1 (5 bases). Sequencing was done on a sample of axillary lymph node tissue. The CDR3 protein is CASSQAGADTIYF. The CDR3 bases are TGTGCCAGCAGCCAAGCCGGGGCGGACACCATATATTTT.